This T cell receptor (beta chain) was sequenced for a study of blood T cells in healthy people across ages. About 10 milliliters of peripheral blood were drawn from each donor into EDTA-treated tubes. The CDR3 consists of 15 residues. Germline values: CDR1 MGHRA, CDR2 YSYEKL. Trimming took off 0 bases at V and 1 base at J, with 9 bases between the two ends. Alongside a J-beta primer mix, a sample-barcoded 5' primer served in a second PCR lasting roughly 7 to 12 cycles. Each cDNA molecule was tagged by a template-switch adaptor with 12 random nucleotides. TCRdb reprocessed the 5' RACE reads via MiXCR and lists one record per CDR3 protein. The sample carries around 1,900,000 distinct CDR3 sequences, roughly two fifths recorded once.

V gene TRBV4-1 combines with J gene TRBJ1-1; D remains ambiguous. Sequenced sample: blood. This clonotype was sampled from a human donor in good health. This CDR3 is CASSQERASNTEAFF. The CDR3 region has the DNA TGCGCCAGCAGCCAAGAAAGGGCCTCGAACACTGAAGCTTTCTTT.